This TCR beta chain was identified in a study of blood T cell repertoires in COVID-19. About the study: Italy, Spain and the United States were the sources of the convalescent and acute COVID-19 samples. From T cells, B-cell-depleted T cells, or PBMCs came the material, which was cDNA or gDNA.

In the source study's methods: By means of reference gene primer amplification, nucleated cell counts were estimated. Sequencing was performed with immunoSEQ multiplex PCR; in TCRdb, only in-frame clones are kept and a portion is missing. V and J calls and clone size are as listed in that table; D and trimming were resolved from the DNA. This sample has roughly 250,000 clones; roughly 90% occur once, and the top ten carry 0.65% to 0.95%. Trimming took off 1 base at V and 0 bases at J, with 11 bases between the two ends. The germline gives CDR1 SGHNT, CDR2 YENEEA. The CDR3 totals 16 residues. This clone was recorded once.

This chain joins TRBV11-3 and TRBJ2-3; D ambiguous. The TCR sequence derives from a woman under 40 with acute or convalescent COVID-19. The sequenced sample was peripheral blood. The CDR3 is CASSLGGSSSTDTQYF. The CDR3 nucleotides are TGTGCCAGCAGCTTAGGCGGTTCCTCTAGCACAGATACGCAGTATTTT.